One and the same sample provided the 25 T cell receptor beta chains below, sequenced in a study. TCRdb redid the calling of the 5' RACE reads with MiXCR, one entry per CDR3 protein. Of about 55,000 distinct CDR3 sequences detected, about 20% appear once; the ten largest clones hold 3.2%. Treg sorting used a CD4+CD25+CD127-/low gate. The material sequenced was tumor-infiltrating Tregs sorted from the breast tumor. The receptors come from a female donor with breast cancer.

Points on this clonotype: This sequence may be a read error, since a much larger clone differs from it by one base. The chain recombines TRBV20-1 with TRBJ1-2, with D uncertain. The CDR3 totals 14 residues. The germline V and J ends were trimmed by 4 bases and 6 bases, with 18 bases remaining between them. Germline V gene sequence: CDR1 DFQATT, CDR2 SNEGSKA (reference sequence). CDR3 nucleotide sequence: TGCAGTGCTATTACGAGTGAGAGGGTCCATGGCTACACCTTC. Translation gives CSAITSERVHGYTF.

This clonotype was seen only a few times. The chain couples TRBV5-1 to TRBJ2-7; 7 bases align to TRBD1. CDR1 and CDR2 (germline): SGHRS, YFSETQ. The V segment lost 4 bases and the J segment 2 bases; nucleotides outside the gene matches: 9. This CDR3 region has 15 residues. CDR3 region: CASSPGTADAYEQYF. In DNA, the CDR3 is TGCGCCAGCAGCCCAGGGACAGCCGACGCCTACGAGCAGTACTTC.

This clonotype was picked up many times. V is TRBV5-1 and J is TRBJ2-1, with a tentative D call TRBD1 (6 bases). Germline V gene data show CDR1 as SGHRS and CDR2 as YFSETQ. V was cut by 4 bases and J by 7 bases, with 18 bases left in between. The CDR3 loop spans 15 amino acids. CDR3 bases: TGCGCCAGCAGCAGGCCTCCTAGCCAGGGGAATGAGCAGTTCTTC. Translating gives CASSRPPSQGNEQFF.

The chain joins TRBV5-1 to TRBJ2-7; 10 bases map to TRBD1. The CDR3 length is 19 residues. Germline V lookup: CDR1 SGHRS, CDR2 YFSETQ. Trimming removed 1 base from V and 3 bases from J; junction bases left unmatched: 16. The CDR3 DNA follows: TGCGCCAGCAGCTTGCCCTCGGATTTTGGACAGGGGGTAGTCTACGAGCAGTACTTC. It specifies CASSLPSDFGQGVVYEQYF.

The rearrangement links TRBV7-9 to TRBJ2-3; 10 bases are shared with TRBD2. V was clipped by 5 bases and J by 2 bases; unmatched bases: 10. The CDR3 is made up of 17 amino acids. Germline V lookup: CDR1 SEHNR, CDR2 FQNEAQ (reference sequence). CDR3 in DNA: TGTGCCAGCAGCAGATGGCGGACTAGCGGCATCACAGATACGCAGTATTTT. This sequence encodes CASSRWRTSGITDTQYF.

This clonotype was detected a few times. The V call is TRBV20-1, the J call TRBJ1-5, with TRBD1 as a possible D gene (6 bases). The germline V gene has CDR1 DFQATT and CDR2 SNEGSKA (reference sequence). The CDR3 consists of 15 residues. Trimming stripped 0 bases from V and 0 bases from J, with 9 bases between. CDR3 in DNA: TGCAGTGCTAGAGATGGGGGCTATAGCAATCAGCCCCAGCATTTT. Protein: CSARDGGYSNQPQHF.

Comment on this clonotype: A much larger clone is a single base away; this may be a read error. The chain employs TRBV5-1 and TRBJ2-1, with 9 nucleotides matching TRBD1. In germline, CDR1 is SGHRS, CDR2 YFSETQ. V dropped 4 bases and J dropped 8; count of bases not matched to a gene: 10. The CDR3 is made up of 15 amino acids. The CDR3 coding sequence is TGCGCCAGCAGCCCGACTATACAGGGGGCTGATGAGCAGTTCTTC. Its protein product is CASSPTIQGADEQFF.

This sequence joins TRBV11-2 and TRBJ2-1, with TRBD2 matching over 8 bases. The CDR3 runs to 13 residues. V shed 5 bases, J shed 9 bases, and the junction held 6 bases outside the gene matches. The germline gives CDR1 SGHAT, CDR2 FQNNGV. In nucleotides, the CDR3 is TGTGCCAGCAGCATGGAGCGGGAGTTTGAGCAGTTCTTC. Protein sequence: CASSMEREFEQFF.

The V and J genes are TRBV5-1 and TRBJ2-1; 11 bases fit TRBD2. Trimming removed 0 bases from V and 3 bases from J; junction bases left unmatched: 2. The germline CDR1 and CDR2 sequences are SGHRS and YFSETQ. CDR3 size: 16 residues. Here the CDR3 DNA reads TGCGCCAGCAGCTTGGTAGCGGGAGGGCTCTACAATGAGCAGTTCTTC. Its translation: CASSLVAGGLYNEQFF.

This clonotype came up a few times. The chain is built from TRBV5-1 and TRBJ1-3; 7 nucleotides match TRBD1. Trimming removed 8 bases from V and 0 bases from J; junction bases left unmatched: 5. The CDR3 covers 14 residues. CDR1 and CDR2 (germline): SGHRS, YFSETQ. The DNA of the CDR3 is TGCGCCAGTCGGGACAGTTTCTCTGGAAACACCATATATTTT. This gives the protein CASRDSFSGNTIYF.

This clonotype was seen only a few times. The chain is built from TRBV6-5 and TRBJ2-1, with 8 bases aligning to TRBD1. Germline CDR1 MNHEY, CDR2 SVGAGI. Trimming took 0 bases from V and 4 from J; bases not matched to a gene: 11. The CDR3 extends over 18 amino acids. The CDR3 loop reads CASSYSVRDRRRYNEQFF. CDR3 coding DNA: TGTGCCAGCAGTTACTCGGTTCGGGACAGGCGACGATACAATGAGCAGTTCTTC.

The chain employs TRBV5-1 and TRBJ2-3; 7 bases map to TRBD1. There are 13 residues in the CDR3. CDR1 SGHRS and CDR2 YFSETQ come from the germline V gene. With 2 bases clipped from V and 6 bases from J, the junction kept 3 bases outside the gene matches. CDR3 region: CASSFDRVDTQYF. The CDR3 DNA reads as TGCGCCAGCAGCTTTGACAGGGTGGATACGCAGTATTTT.

The chain has TRBV4-1 and TRBJ1-1; the D is unclear. The ends were cut back, 4 bases at V and 1 base at J, with 19 bases in the middle. This CDR3 region has 17 residues. Germline lookup yields CDR1 MGHRA and CDR2 YSYEKL. The CDR3 region is CASSPGRLGRGNTEAFF. The DNA of the CDR3 is TGCGCCAGCAGCCCCGGCCGTTTAGGGCGGGGGAACACTGAAGCTTTCTTT.

The chain carries TRBV24-1 and TRBJ2-5; D unclear. The germline gives CDR1 KGHDR, CDR2 SFDVKD. The CDR3 is 13 amino acids. V was clipped by 5 bases and J by 2 bases, with 8 bases between them. CDR3 residues: CATSGTVQETQYF. Written as DNA, the CDR3 is TGTGCCACCAGTGGGACCGTTCAAGAGACCCAGTACTTC.

This chain links TRBV20-1 with TRBJ2-7; D is tentatively TRBD1 or TRBD2 (5 bases each). The CDR3 has 14 residues. CDR1 and CDR2 from the germline V gene are DFQATT and SNEGSKA (reference sequence). V was trimmed by 6 bases and J by 2 bases, leaving 17 bases between them. As DNA, the CDR3 is TGCAGTGCGCAAAACCGGCTGGGGGCCTACGAGCAGTACTTC. It yields the protein CSAQNRLGAYEQYF.

In its sample, this clonotype ranks as medium-sized (0.01 to 0.1%). The CDR3 reads CSASGTDTQYF. CDR3 nucleotides: TGCAGTGCTAGCGGCACAGATACGCAGTATTTT. The V and J genes are TRBV20-1 and TRBJ2-3; no clear D. Germline CDR1 DFQATT, CDR2 SNEGSKA (reference sequence). Trimming took off 3 bases at V and 1 base at J, with 2 bases between the two ends. The CDR3 is 11 residues long.

The V and J genes are TRBV7-2 and TRBJ2-4; perhaps D is TRBD1 or TRBD2 (5 bases each). V lost 5 bases to trimming and J lost 9 bases, with 14 bases between them. The CDR3 totals 13 residues. The germline gives CDR1 SGHTA, CDR2 FQGNSA. The CDR3 protein is CASSVRKGSIQYF. The DNA for the CDR3 is TGTGCCAGCAGCGTACGGAAGGGGAGCATTCAGTACTTC. Filled out from reference TRBV7-2 and TRBJ2-4, the complete variable domain reads GAGVSQSPSNKVTEKGKDVELRCDPISGHTALYWYRQSLGQGLEFLIYFQGNSAPDKSGLPSDRFSAERTGGSVSTLTIQRTQQEDSAVYLCASSVRKGSIQYFGAGTRLSVL.

This chain connects TRBV5-1 to TRBJ2-7; D unresolved. Trimming shortened V by 3 bases and J by 2 bases, and 24 bases separated the two germline ends. Germline CDR1 SGHRS, CDR2 YFSETQ. This CDR3 contains 18 residues. CDR3 loop: CASSSTNSGSPGPYEQYF. The CDR3 DNA follows: TGCGCCAGCAGCTCAACAAACTCCGGCTCACCCGGCCCCTACGAGCAGTACTTC.

CDR3 residues: CASSKAVPGNSPLHF. CDR3 coding DNA: TGTGCCAGCAGCAAAGCGGTCCCTGGTAATTCACCCCTCCACTTT. This rearrangement joins TRBV21-1 to TRBJ1-6; the table's D call TRBD1 went unverified against the DNA. TRBV21-1 corresponds to a pseudogene. This CDR3 is built from 15 residues.

The chain uses TRBV7-9 and TRBJ1-1; 7 nucleotides line up with TRBD1. CDR1 and CDR2 from the germline V gene are SEHNR and FQNEAQ (reference sequence). The V segment lost 3 bases and the J segment 5 bases; nucleotides outside the gene matches: 6. CDR3 size: 14 residues. The CDR3 DNA follows: TGTGCCAGCAGCTTTCCAGGGGGTGCAACTGAAGCTTTCTTT. Translating gives CASSFPGGATEAFF.

This clonotype was detected only once. A much larger clone differs from this one at a single base, so this may be a read error. A read error is likely, as this CDR3 ends without the conserved phenylalanine or tryptophan. The chain couples TRBV20-1 to TRBJ1-1; the D is unclear. V shed 3 bases and J shed 1 base, with 6 bases lying between them. From germline, CDR1 is DFQATT and CDR2 SNEGSKA (reference sequence). The CDR3 has 12 residues. The CDR3 sequence is CSASYQNTEAFS. In nucleotides, the CDR3 is TGCAGTGCTAGTTACCAGAACACTGAAGCTTTCTCT.

This chain uses TRBV4-2 with TRBJ1-1; D remains unclear. CDR1 is LGHNA and CDR2 is YNFKEQ in the germline V gene. The V and J ends lost 5 bases and 3 bases respectively, with 10 bases between them. This CDR3 is 13 amino acids long. The CDR3 DNA follows: TGTGCCAGCAGCTTTAGATTGGACACTGAAGCTTTCTTT. This codes for CASSFRLDTEAFF.

This rearrangement joins TRBV6-4 to TRBJ1-1; no definite D call. The length of the CDR3 is 14 residues. V lost 2 bases, J lost 1 base, and 8 bases lay in between. CDR1 is MRHNA, CDR2 SNTAGT, per germline. DNA for the CDR3: TGTGCCAGCAGTGACGGATCTCGGAACACTGAAGCTTTCTTT. Amino acid sequence: CASSDGSRNTEAFF.

J is TRBJ1-5 and V is TRBV7-2; D not resolved. The CDR3 has 14 residues. The germline gives CDR1 SGHTA, CDR2 FQGNSA. Trimming left V 0 bases short and J 9 bases short, with 12 bases between. The CDR3 DNA reads as TGTGCCAGCAGCTTAGCTGTCACCTCAAGGCCCCAGCATTTT. Its protein is CASSLAVTSRPQHF.

In its sample, this clonotype was seen many times. This sequence joins TRBV5-1 and TRBJ2-5; D call uncertain. The CDR3 spans 15 residues. Germline V gene sequence: CDR1 SGHRS, CDR2 YFSETQ. V dropped 8 bases and J dropped 2 bases, with 19 bases sitting between them. Here the CDR3 DNA reads TGCGCCAGTGCACTCATGATAGGTGATCAAGAGACCCAGTACTTC. This sequence encodes CASALMIGDQETQYF.